A single sample gave rise to the 22 T cell receptor beta chains below, sequenced in a study of radiation and T cells in renal cell carcinoma (dated by TCRdb to 2018 to 2021). The protocol used for the library was the immunoSEQ multiplex PCR assay. The table was pulled from immuneACCESS by TCRdb, which kept in-frame rearrangements only. Such tables lose some clones; where checked, under half of the loss comes from unresolved V genes, and the rest has no known cause. Present in this sample are some 150,000 clones, around nine tenths of which were seen just once. The top ten clones comprise about a sixth of the sample. The label giving this sample's time point can be read as: blood 4 weeks post-SBRT, at nephrectomy. Explained via the paper, the treatment or condition label denotes: 15 Gy SBRT to primary tumor, nephrectomy 4 weeks later. Specimen: blood, collected from a patient whose treatment included radiotherapy and nephrectomy. The receptors come from a woman between 45 and 65 years old with renal cell carcinoma.

V gene TRBV18 combines with J gene TRBJ2-5; perhaps TRBD2 as D (6 bases). This CDR3 contains 13 residues. The germline CDR1 and CDR2 sequences are KGHSH and LQKENI. Trimming stripped 3 bases from V and 3 bases from J, with 8 bases between. The CDR3 coding sequence is TGTGCCAGCTCACCGGGGGAGGAAGAGACCCAGTACTTC. Protein: CASSPGEEETQYF. The full variable domain, completed using reference TRBV18 and TRBJ2-5, is NAGVMQNPRHLVRRRGQEARLRCSPMKGHSHVYWYRQLPEEGLKFMVYLQKENIIDESGMPKERFSAEFPKEGPSILRIQQVVRGDSAAYFCASSPGEEETQYFGPGTRLLVL.

V gene TRBV2 combines with J gene TRBJ1-1; D gene uncertain. This CDR3 is 14 amino acids long. V dropped 8 bases and J dropped 4 bases, with 17 bases sitting between them. Germline CDR1 and CDR2: SNHLY and FYNNEI. CDR3 sequence: CASEGLTSSTEAFF. DNA for the CDR3: TGTGCCAGCGAAGGACTCACCTCGTCCACTGAAGCTTTCTTT.

This sequence joins TRBV7-7 and TRBJ2-2; D not resolved. The germline CDR1 and CDR2 sequences are SSHAT and FNYEAQ (reference sequence). Trimming removed 3 bases at V and 5 bases at J, with 10 bases between. The CDR3 is made up of 14 amino acids. CDR3 loop: CASSLLDNTGELFF. CDR3 sequence (DNA): TGTGCCAGCAGCTTGCTTGACAATACCGGGGAGCTGTTTTTT.

The V and J genes are TRBV15 and TRBJ2-1, with D uncertain. This CDR3 has 15 amino acids. The V gene's germline CDR1 is LNHNV and CDR2 YYDKDF (reference sequence). V lost 0 bases, J lost 6 bases, and 12 bases lay in between. CDR3 sequence: CATSRDFASSNEQFF. In DNA form, the CDR3 reads TGTGCCACCAGCAGAGATTTTGCGTCTAGCAATGAGCAGTTCTTC. The full variable domain, with the rest looked up from reference TRBV15 and TRBJ2-1, is DAMVIQNPRYQVTQFGKPVTLSCSQTLNHNVMYWYQQKSSQAPKLLFHYYDKDFNNEADTPDNFQSRRPNTSFCFLDIRSPGLGDTAMYLCATSRDFASSNEQFFGPGTRLTVL.

This chain connects TRBV9 to TRBJ2-7; maybe TRBD2 (5 bases). The CDR3 loop spans 14 amino acids. Germline CDR1 is SGDLS and CDR2 is YYNGEE. V was shortened by 0 bases and J by 0 bases, with 7 bases between the two germline ends. The CDR3 reads CASSVDGISYEQYF. CDR3 in DNA: TGTGCCAGCAGCGTAGACGGGATCTCCTACGAGCAGTACTTC.

The chain combines TRBV11-2 with TRBJ1-1; a weak D match, TRBD1 (5 bases). Trimming took off 1 base at V and 10 bases at J, with 10 bases between the two ends. The CDR3 consists of 12 residues. The germline CDR1 and CDR2 sequences are SGHAT and FQNNGV. This CDR3 is CASSLGRQGAFF. In DNA, the CDR3 is TGTGCCAGCAGCTTAGGCCGGCAGGGAGCTTTCTTT.

The J gene is TRBJ2-7, the V gene TRBV6-1, with D hard to call. Germline V lookup: CDR1 MNHNS, CDR2 SASEGT. Trimming removed 2 bases at V and 5 bases at J, with 13 bases between. The CDR3 totals 14 residues. CDR3 in DNA: TGTGCCAGCAGTGAAAACGGCTACTCGGACGAGCAGTACTTC. Amino acids: CASSENGYSDEQYF.

The chain combines TRBV6-4 with TRBJ1-5, with TRBD1 as a possible D gene (5 bases). This CDR3 has 17 residues. Trimming shortened V by 3 bases and J by 3 bases, and 18 bases separated the two germline ends. Germline CDR1 and CDR2: MRHNA and SNTAGT. The CDR3 sequence: CASSEGGSELNNQPQHF. The CDR3 DNA follows: TGTGCCAGCAGTGAGGGGGGTAGCGAGTTGAACAATCAGCCCCAGCATTTT.

Notes on this clone: This sample includes further DNA sequences coding for the same CDR3. This chain joins TRBV19 and TRBJ2-3; no clear D gene. V lost 4 bases to trimming and J lost 1 base, with 6 bases between them. This CDR3 contains 13 residues. Germline-derived CDR1 and CDR2 are LNHDA and SQIVND (reference sequence). The CDR3 here is CASSTVRTDTQYF. The DNA of the CDR3 is TGTGCCAGTAGTACCGTTCGCACAGATACGCAGTATTTT. Full variable domain (missing parts from reference TRBV19 and TRBJ2-3): DGGITQSPKYLFRKEGQNVTLSCEQNLNHDAMYWYRQDPGQGLRLIYYSQIVNDFQKGDIAEGYSVSREKKESFPLTVTSAQKNPTAFYLCASSTVRTDTQYFGPGTRLTVL.

This sequence joins TRBV11-2 and TRBJ2-5, with D unresolved. Trimming removed 5 bases at V and 2 bases at J, with 9 bases between. Looked up from germline, CDR1 is SGHAT and CDR2 is FQNNGV. The CDR3 is 13 residues long. The CDR3: CASSRRIQETQYF. As DNA, the CDR3 is TGTGCCAGCAGCCGCAGGATTCAAGAGACCCAGTACTTC.

V gene TRBV18 combines with J gene TRBJ2-1; D tentatively fits TRBD1 or TRBD2 (5 bases each). This CDR3 contains 12 residues. V was trimmed by 2 bases and J by 6 bases, leaving 5 bases between them. CDR1 is KGHSH and CDR2 is LQKENI in the germline V gene. The CDR3 coding sequence is TGTGCCAGCTCACCAGGGGGCAATGAGCAGTTCTTC. Translated: CASSPGGNEQFF.

The CDR3 region is CASSSGGQLTDTQYF. In DNA, the CDR3 is TGCGCCAGCAGTAGCGGGGGACAGCTCACAGATACGCAGTATTTT. The chain is built from TRBV10-1 and TRBJ2-3, with TRBD2 as a possible D gene (8 bases). Trimming removed 5 bases at V and 2 bases at J, with 14 bases between. Germline assignment: CDR1 WNHNN and CDR2 SYGVQD (reference sequence). The length of the CDR3 is 15 residues.

This clone was seen a handful of times. The gene calls are TRBV27 and TRBJ1-6; possibly TRBD1 for D (5 bases). CDR1 and CDR2 (germline): MNHEY, SMNVEV (reference sequence). V shed 6 bases and J shed 7 bases, with 13 bases lying between them. The CDR3 runs 14 residues. CDR3 bases: TGTGCCAGCAGCGCCCCGAACAGGAATTCACCCCTCCACTTT. Its protein is CASSAPNRNSPLHF.

This clone appeared a single time. V usage is TRBV4-3 and J usage is TRBJ1-6; 8 positions match TRBD1. This CDR3 has 15 residues. The V gene end was trimmed by 1 base and the J gene end by 10 bases; junction bases not matched to a gene: 6. Germline CDR1 is LGHNA and CDR2 is YSLEER. The DNA for the CDR3 is TGCGCCAGCAGCCAAGTGGGGACAGGCGCATCACCCCTCCACTTT. It yields the protein CASSQVGTGASPLHF.

V usage is TRBV2 and J usage is TRBJ1-2, with 9 positions matching TRBD1. Trimming at V came to 9 bases and at J to 6 bases, leaving 8 bases not matched to a gene. The CDR3 loop spans 13 amino acids. Germline V gene sequence: CDR1 SNHLY, CDR2 FYNNEI. CDR3 protein: CARSTGGADGYTF. CDR3 DNA sequence: TGTGCCAGATCCACAGGGGGCGCGGATGGCTACACCTTC. Looking up the rest from reference TRBV2 and TRBJ1-2 gives the full variable domain: EPEVTQTPSHQVTQMGQEVILRCVPISNHLYFYWYRQILGQKVEFLVSFYNNEISEKSEIFDDQFSVERPDGSNFTLKIRSTKLEDSAMYFCARSTGGADGYTFGSGTRLTVV.

V is TRBV21-1 and J is TRBJ2-2; the D call in the table, TRBD2, was not verified against the DNA. TRBV21-1 is noted as a pseudogene. This CDR3 has 16 residues. The CDR3 loop reads CASSNGGQERSGELFF. The CDR3 nucleotides are TGTGCCAGCAGCAACGGAGGTCAGGAGCGTTCCGGGGAGCTGTTTTTT.

This clone has only one observation. This chain joins TRBV28 and TRBJ1-2; D unclear. V lost 7 bases, J lost 0 bases, and 15 bases lay in between. The length of the CDR3 is 15 residues. Germline-derived CDR1 and CDR2 are MDHEN and SYDVKM. The CDR3 spells CASTNSAQTNYGYTF. The CDR3 region has the DNA TGTGCCAGCACAAACTCCGCACAAACTAACTATGGCTACACCTTC.

The chain couples TRBV4-2 to TRBJ1-5, with D possibly TRBD1 on 6 matching bases. This CDR3 contains 15 residues. Germline-derived CDR1 and CDR2 are LGHNA and YNFKEQ. Between the trimmed V and J ends, which lost 3 bases and 8 bases, there was a span of 17 bases. The CDR3 is CASSHAGQSEEPQHF. The DNA for the CDR3 is TGTGCCAGCAGCCACGCGGGACAATCGGAGGAGCCCCAGCATTTT.

By frequency in the sample, this clone is medium-sized. This chain joins TRBV5-3 and TRBJ1-2; D is undetermined. TRBV5-3 counts as an open reading frame of uncertain function. The CDR3 extends over 15 amino acids. The V gene lost 8 bases and the J gene lost 7 bases, with 24 bases spanning the gap. CDR3 residues: CASSPVPWFLGGYTF. CDR3 bases: TGTGCCAGCAGCCCGGTTCCCTGGTTCTTAGGTGGCTACACCTTC.

CDR3 amino acids: CASRMSRGGRETQYF. The CDR3 coding sequence is TGTGCCAGCAGAATGTCGCGGGGGGGCCGTGAGACCCAGTACTTC. V usage is TRBV7-9 and J usage is TRBJ2-5; TRBD2 matches 9 bases. V gave up 6 bases and J gave up 5 bases; unmatched junction bases: 10. CDR3 length: 15 amino acids. From germline, CDR1 is SEHNR and CDR2 FQNEAQ (reference sequence).

This chain uses TRBV18 with TRBJ2-4, with D unresolved. V was cut by 5 bases and J by 0 bases, with 5 bases left in between. The CDR3 runs to 13 residues. Germline CDR1 reads KGHSH; CDR2 reads LQKENI. The CDR3 nucleotides are TGTGCCAGCTCAGTTATAGCCAAAAACATTCAGTACTTC. Translating it yields CASSVIAKNIQYF.

CDR3 in DNA: TGTGCCAGCAGCAATATTTTACAGGGTAGGGTCTATGGCTACACCTTC. It codes for CASSNILQGRVYGYTF. The rearrangement links TRBV21-1 to TRBJ1-2; TRBD1 is taken as the D call from the table, unchecked against the DNA. TRBV21-1 represents a pseudogene. The CDR3 sequence is 16 residues long.